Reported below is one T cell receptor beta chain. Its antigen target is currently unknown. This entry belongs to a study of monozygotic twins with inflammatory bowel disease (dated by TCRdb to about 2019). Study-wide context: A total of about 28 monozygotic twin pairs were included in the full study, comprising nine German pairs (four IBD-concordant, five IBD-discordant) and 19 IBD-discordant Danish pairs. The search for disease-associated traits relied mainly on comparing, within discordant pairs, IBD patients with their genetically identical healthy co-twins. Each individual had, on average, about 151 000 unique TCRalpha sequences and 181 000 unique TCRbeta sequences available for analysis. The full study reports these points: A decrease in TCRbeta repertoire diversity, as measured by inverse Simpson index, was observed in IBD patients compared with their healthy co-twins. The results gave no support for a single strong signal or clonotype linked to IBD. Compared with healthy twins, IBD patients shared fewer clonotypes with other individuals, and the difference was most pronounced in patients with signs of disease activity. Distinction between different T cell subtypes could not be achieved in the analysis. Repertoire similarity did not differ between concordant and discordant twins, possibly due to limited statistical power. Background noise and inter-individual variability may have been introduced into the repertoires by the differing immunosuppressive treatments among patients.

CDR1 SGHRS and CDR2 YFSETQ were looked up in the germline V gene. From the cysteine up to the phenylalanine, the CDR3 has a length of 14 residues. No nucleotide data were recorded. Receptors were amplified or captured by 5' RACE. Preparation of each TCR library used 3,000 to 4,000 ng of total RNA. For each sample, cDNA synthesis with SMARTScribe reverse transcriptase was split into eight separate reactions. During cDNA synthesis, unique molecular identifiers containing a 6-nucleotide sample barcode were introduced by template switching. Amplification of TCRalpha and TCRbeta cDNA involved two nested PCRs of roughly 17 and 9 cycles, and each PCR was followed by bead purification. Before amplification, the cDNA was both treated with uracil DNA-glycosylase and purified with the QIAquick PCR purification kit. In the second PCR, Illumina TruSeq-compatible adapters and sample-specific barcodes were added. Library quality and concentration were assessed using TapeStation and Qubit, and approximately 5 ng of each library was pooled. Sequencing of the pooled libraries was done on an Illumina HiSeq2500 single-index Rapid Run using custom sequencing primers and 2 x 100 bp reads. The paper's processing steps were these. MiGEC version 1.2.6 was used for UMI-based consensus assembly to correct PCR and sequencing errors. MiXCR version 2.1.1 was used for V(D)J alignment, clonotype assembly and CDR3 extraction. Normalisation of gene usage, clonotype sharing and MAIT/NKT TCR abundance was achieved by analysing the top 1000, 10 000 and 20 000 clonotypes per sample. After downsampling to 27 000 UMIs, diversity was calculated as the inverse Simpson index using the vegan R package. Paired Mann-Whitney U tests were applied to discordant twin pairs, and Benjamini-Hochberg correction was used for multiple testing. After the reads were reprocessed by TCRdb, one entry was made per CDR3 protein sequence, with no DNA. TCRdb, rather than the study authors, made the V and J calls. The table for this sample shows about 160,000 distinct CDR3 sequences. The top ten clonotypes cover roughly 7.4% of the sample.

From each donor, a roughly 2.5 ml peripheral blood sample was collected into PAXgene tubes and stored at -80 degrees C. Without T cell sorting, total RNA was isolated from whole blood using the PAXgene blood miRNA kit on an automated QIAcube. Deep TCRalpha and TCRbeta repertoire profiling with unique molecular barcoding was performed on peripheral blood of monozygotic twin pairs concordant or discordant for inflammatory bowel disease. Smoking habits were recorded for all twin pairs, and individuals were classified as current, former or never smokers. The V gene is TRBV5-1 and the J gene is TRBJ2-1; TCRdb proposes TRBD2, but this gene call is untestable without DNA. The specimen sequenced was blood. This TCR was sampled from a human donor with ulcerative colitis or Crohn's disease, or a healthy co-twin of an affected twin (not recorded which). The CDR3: CASSSGTIGNEQFF.